What follows are 26 T cell receptor beta chains derived from one specimen sequenced in a study of cytomegalovirus exposure and HLA in healthy donors (dated by TCRdb to 2015 to 2018). The protocol used for the library was the immunoSEQ multiplex PCR assay. The multiplex PCR relied on a mix of 60 forward primers for TCR Vbeta segments and 13 reverse primers for TCR Jbeta segments. TCRdb provides this immuneACCESS table in a form limited to in-frame rearrangements. Some clones are lacking; in checked studies, under half of them reflect an unresolved V gene, and why the rest are absent is not known. For this sample there are some 150,000 clones; around three quarters appear just once. The ten largest clonotypes hold around 7% of the sample. The sample taken for sequencing was PBMCs. These receptors were taken from a woman aged 35 to 49 in good health and CMV-seropositive.

The chain links TRBV28 to TRBJ1-1; no reliable D call. The germline V gene encodes CDR1 MDHEN and CDR2 SYDVKM. CDR3 length: 15 amino acids. Trimming took 3 bases from V and 4 from J, leaving 15 bases between them. CDR3 residues: CASSFDGSRGTEAFF. Here the CDR3 DNA reads TGTGCCAGCAGTTTTGACGGGTCGCGTGGCACTGAAGCTTTCTTT.

The CDR3 DNA follows: TGTGCCACCACCAGGGACTATAGCAATCAGCCCCAGCATTTT. Its translation is CATTRDYSNQPQHF. This chain uses TRBV27 with TRBJ1-5; the D gene is possibly TRBD1 (5 bases). Germline assignment: CDR1 MNHEY and CDR2 SMNVEV (reference sequence). This CDR3 has 14 residues. V lost 10 bases to trimming and J lost 0 bases, with 13 bases between them.

The gene calls are TRBV2 and TRBJ1-1, with 9 bases identical to TRBD1. Germline CDR1 SNHLY, CDR2 FYNNEI. The ends lost 5 bases at V and 5 bases at J; junction bases unmatched: 6. This CDR3 spans 14 amino acids. CDR3 nucleotide sequence: TGTGCCAGCAGTCTGCGGACAGGGGAGACTGAAGCTTTCTTT. Translating gives CASSLRTGETEAFF.

The V and J genes are TRBV4-2 and TRBJ2-2; possibly TRBD1 for D (5 bases). The V gene's germline CDR1 is LGHNA and CDR2 YNFKEQ. Deletions cut 4 bases from V and 6 bases from J, with 15 bases between. This CDR3 has 15 residues. This chain's CDR3 is CASSRDIGAAGELFF. The DNA for the CDR3 is TGTGCCAGCAGCCGCGATATTGGGGCAGCCGGGGAGCTGTTTTTT.

The gene calls are TRBV27 and TRBJ1-5; D is perhaps TRBD1 (5 bases). The CDR3 consists of 15 residues. Germline CDR1 and CDR2: MNHEY and SMNVEV (reference sequence). V was trimmed by 5 bases and J by 1 base, leaving 12 bases between them. The CDR3 is CASSKSGASNQPQHF. CDR3 in DNA: TGTGCCAGCAGTAAAAGTGGGGCGAGCAATCAGCCCCAGCATTTT.

The rearrangement joins TRBV10-3 to TRBJ1-3, with unresolved D. V was cut by 6 bases and J by 0 bases, with 12 bases left in between. CDR3 length: 15 amino acids. CDR1 and CDR2 from the germline V gene are ENHRY and SYGVKD. The CDR3 sequence is CAIRPQDFSGNTIYF. CDR3 nucleotides: TGTGCCATCAGACCTCAGGATTTCTCTGGAAACACCATATATTTT.

CDR3 loop: CASSGGTGFGANVLTF. In nucleotides, the CDR3 is TGCGCCAGCAGCGGAGGGACAGGGTTTGGGGCCAACGTCCTGACTTTC. The chain couples TRBV5-1 to TRBJ2-6; 9 bases fit TRBD1. CDR1 is SGHRS, CDR2 YFSETQ, per germline. The CDR3 has 16 amino acids. V dropped 4 bases and J dropped 3; count of bases not matched to a gene: 5.

Comment on this clone: The sample holds other DNA sequences that translate to the same CDR3. This rearrangement joins TRBV19 to TRBJ1-1; TRBD1 might be the D (5 bases). Trimming removed 5 bases from V and 0 bases from J, with 7 bases in between. Germline-derived CDR1 and CDR2 are LNHDA and SQIVND (reference sequence). This CDR3 region has 13 residues. CDR3 sequence (DNA): TGTGCCAGTAGTGGACATCTGAACACTGAAGCTTTCTTT. Protein: CASSGHLNTEAFF.

Note on this clone: Other DNA sequences in this specimen translate into the identical CDR3. The chain combines TRBV19 with TRBJ1-1; 9 nucleotides align to TRBD1. Trimming at V came to 6 bases and at J to 2 bases, leaving 10 bases not matched to a gene. From germline, CDR1 is LNHDA and CDR2 SQIVND (reference sequence). CDR3 length: 16 amino acids. The CDR3, as DNA: TGTGCCAGTAGCCCCTCGCCGGGACAGGGAAACACTGAAGCTTTCTTT. Protein product: CASSPSPGQGNTEAFF.

The chain links TRBV4-2 to TRBJ2-3, with 8 bases aligning to TRBD2. This CDR3 spans 16 amino acids. The germline V gene encodes CDR1 LGHNA and CDR2 YNFKEQ. Losses at the gene ends were 0 bases for V and 7 bases for J; bases not matched to a gene: 9. In DNA, the CDR3 is TGTGCCAGCAGCCAAGATGGGCGGGGGGCCGGGAATACGCAGTATTTT. It specifies CASSQDGRGAGNTQYF.

V gene TRBV6-5 combines with J gene TRBJ2-7; 8 bases are shared with TRBD1. V lost 5 bases and J lost 2; bases outside the gene matches: 5. The CDR3 has 14 residues. Germline CDR1 MNHEY, CDR2 SVGAGI. The CDR3, as DNA: TGTGCCAGCAGTCGGACAGGGCCCACCTACGAGCAGTACTTC. Residues: CASSRTGPTYEQYF.

Regarding this clone: Within the sample, other DNA sequences also encode this same CDR3. The chain joins TRBV2 to TRBJ2-2, with D possibly matching TRBD1 (6 bases). The germline V gene encodes CDR1 SNHLY and CDR2 FYNNEI. This CDR3 region has 14 residues. V lost 6 bases to trimming and J lost 4 bases, with 12 bases between them. Here the CDR3 DNA reads TGTGCCAGCAGGCCCCAGGGGCGCACCGGGGAGCTGTTTTTT. Protein: CASRPQGRTGELFF.

V usage is TRBV12-5 and J usage is TRBJ1-1; no reliable D call. The CDR3 is made up of 16 amino acids. In germline, CDR1 is LGHNT, CDR2 FRNRAP. Trimming took off 0 bases at V and 6 bases at J, with 17 bases between the two ends. The CDR3 is CASGLVLRAGGPEAFF. The CDR3 nucleotides are TGTGCTAGTGGTTTGGTACTCAGAGCGGGCGGCCCTGAAGCTTTCTTT.

The chain links TRBV15 to TRBJ1-1; D gene ambiguous. The CDR3 consists of 15 residues. V lost 5 bases, J lost 0 bases, and 13 bases lay in between. Per germline, CDR1 LNHNV and CDR2 YYDKDF (reference sequence). As DNA, the CDR3 is TGTGCCACCAGCGCTGGATCCACAGTGAACACTGAAGCTTTCTTT. The encoded protein is CATSAGSTVNTEAFF.

The chain recombines TRBV4-2 with TRBJ2-5; 7 nucleotides line up with TRBD1. The length of the CDR3 is 15 residues. V lost 0 bases to trimming and J lost 4 bases; unmatched junction nucleotides: 5. Germline CDR1 reads LGHNA; CDR2 reads YNFKEQ. CDR3 DNA sequence: TGTGCCAGCAGCCAAGATGAAGGGGGCTCAGAGACCCAGTACTTC. It encodes CASSQDEGGSETQYF.

The rearrangement uses TRBV7-9 and TRBJ1-1; D is unresolved. CDR1 and CDR2 from the germline V gene are SEHNR and FQNEAQ (reference sequence). The ends were cut back, 5 bases at V and 10 bases at J, with 20 bases in the middle. The CDR3 spans 14 residues. The CDR3, as DNA: TGTGCCAGCAGCCCACGCGGGTCCATCAGTGGAGCTTTCTTT. Translation gives CASSPRGSISGAFF. Complete variable domain (other parts from reference TRBV7-9 and TRBJ1-1): DTGVSQNPRHKITKRGQNVTFRCDPISEHNRLYWYRQTLGQGPEFLTYFQNEAQLEKSRLLSDRFSAERPKGSFSTLEIQRTEQGDSAMYLCASSPRGSISGAFFGQGTRLTVV.

This chain connects TRBV4-2 to TRBJ1-6, with TRBD1 matching over 11 bases. The germline CDR1 and CDR2 sequences are LGHNA and YNFKEQ. This CDR3 comprises 15 residues. J was trimmed by 7 bases and V by 4 bases; bases with no gene match: 3. CDR3 DNA sequence: TGTGCCAGCAGCCCCGGACAGGGGGCGAATTCACCCCTCCACTTT. This encodes CASSPGQGANSPLHF.

This sequence joins TRBV28 and TRBJ2-7, with D maybe TRBD2 (7 bases). This CDR3 region has 13 residues. Per germline, CDR1 MDHEN and CDR2 SYDVKM. V was shortened by 6 bases and J by 1 base, with 10 bases between the two germline ends. CDR3 coding DNA: TGTGCCAGCAGCGGGGGGCCTTCCTACGAGCAGTACTTC. This gives the protein CASSGGPSYEQYF.

This chain links TRBV9 with TRBJ2-5, with D unclear. CDR1 is SGDLS, CDR2 YYNGEE, per germline. The CDR3 sequence is 13 residues long. V lost 4 bases and J lost 7, with 14 bases in between. CDR3 sequence: CASSPRSPGTQYF. Here the CDR3 DNA reads TGTGCCAGCAGCCCTCGGTCGCCCGGGACCCAGTACTTC.

V is TRBV7-2 and J is TRBJ1-2; TRBD1 matches at 12 bases. The CDR3 spans 15 residues. J lost 7 bases, V lost 5 bases, and 8 bases had no gene match. Germline CDR1 is SGHTA and CDR2 is FQGNSA. The CDR3 reads CASSPPGQGAGGYTF. The DNA of the CDR3 is TGTGCCAGCAGCCCCCCGGGACAGGGGGCTGGTGGCTACACCTTC.

The chain couples TRBV4-1 to TRBJ1-5; possibly TRBD1 for D (6 bases). The germline gives CDR1 MGHRA, CDR2 YSYEKL. Trimming removed 4 bases at V and 7 bases at J, with 14 bases between. The CDR3 runs to 14 residues. In DNA, the CDR3 is TGCGCCAGCAGCCGGGGGGGCGCAGGGCAGCCCCAGCATTTT. This encodes CASSRGGAGQPQHF.

The J gene is TRBJ2-7, the V gene TRBV5-1, with 10 positions matching TRBD1. From germline, CDR1 is SGHRS and CDR2 YFSETQ. The CDR3 contains 15 residues. J was trimmed by 2 bases and V by 5 bases; bases with no gene match: 7. For the CDR3, the DNA is TGCGCCAGCAGAGCCGGGACAGGGGAAGCCTACGAGCAGTACTTC. It codes for CASRAGTGEAYEQYF.

A single count supports this clone. The chain joins TRBV5-4 to TRBJ1-1; 10 positions match TRBD1. With 4 bases clipped from V and 4 bases from J, the junction kept 7 bases outside the gene matches. Germline V gene sequence: CDR1 SGHNT, CDR2 YYREEE (reference sequence). The CDR3 loop spans 15 amino acids. CDR3 bases: TGTGCCAGCAGCACCAGACAGGGGGCTGCCACTGAAGCTTTCTTT. Translation gives CASSTRQGAATEAFF.

The chain couples TRBV29-1 to TRBJ1-6; tentatively, D is TRBD1 (6 bases). The CDR3 has 14 residues. V was trimmed by 7 bases and J by 8 bases, leaving 18 bases between them. Germline V gene lookup returns CDR1 SQVTM and CDR2 ANQGSEA. The CDR3 sequence: CSARGALFDSPLHF. The CDR3 region has the DNA TGCAGCGCGCGGGGGGCTCTCTTCGATTCACCCCTCCACTTT.

The chain couples TRBV10-3 to TRBJ2-7, with D possibly TRBD1 on 6 matching bases. The ends were cut back, 9 bases at V and 5 bases at J, with 17 bases in the middle. In germline, CDR1 is ENHRY, CDR2 SYGVKD. CDR3 length equals 13 residues. The CDR3 nucleotides are TGTGCCATATCACCAGCAACAGGGAACGAGCAGTACTTC. Translating gives CAISPATGNEQYF.

The V and J genes are TRBV28 and TRBJ1-2; weak D call: TRBD1 (5 bases). V dropped 8 bases and J dropped 2 bases, with 15 bases sitting between them. CDR3 length: 14 amino acids. Germline CDR1 MDHEN, CDR2 SYDVKM. CDR3 residues: CASSQWAGNYGYTF. CDR3 bases: TGTGCCAGCTCGCAGTGGGCAGGGAACTATGGCTACACCTTC.